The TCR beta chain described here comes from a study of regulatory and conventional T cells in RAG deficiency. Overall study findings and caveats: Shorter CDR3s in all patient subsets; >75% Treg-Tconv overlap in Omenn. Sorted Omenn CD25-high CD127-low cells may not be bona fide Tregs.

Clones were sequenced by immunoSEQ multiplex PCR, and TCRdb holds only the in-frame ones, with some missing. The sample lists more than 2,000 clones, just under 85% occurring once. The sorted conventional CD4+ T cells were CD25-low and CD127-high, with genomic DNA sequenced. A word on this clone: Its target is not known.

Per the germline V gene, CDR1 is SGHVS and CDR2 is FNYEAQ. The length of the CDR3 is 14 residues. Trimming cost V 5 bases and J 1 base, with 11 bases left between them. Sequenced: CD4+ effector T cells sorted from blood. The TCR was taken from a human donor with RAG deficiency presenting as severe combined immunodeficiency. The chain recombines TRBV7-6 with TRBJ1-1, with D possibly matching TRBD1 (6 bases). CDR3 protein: CASSPDSWNTEAFF. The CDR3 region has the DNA TGTGCCAGCAGCCCGGACAGCTGGAACACTGAAGCTTTCTTT.